This T cell receptor beta chain was observed in a study of blood T cells in healthy people across ages. General observations from the study: Per-million-T-cell TCR beta diversity fell roughly linearly with age.

Germline assignment: CDR1 SEHNR and CDR2 FQNEAQ (reference sequence). The CDR3 extends over 19 amino acids. Trimming shortened V by 3 bases and J by 4 bases, and 22 bases separated the two germline ends. This clonotype was counted ten times or more. Antigen unknown. The second PCR ran roughly 6 to 12 cycles with a sample-barcoded 5' primer and J-beta primers. In TCRdb, the 5' RACE reads were re-called with MiXCR into one record per CDR3 protein. The table lists about 640,000 distinct CDR3 sequences, around 31% of them singletons, with around a sixth in the top ten. The sequencing input was blood. The sequence came from a woman older than 75 in good health. V and J are TRBV7-9 and TRBJ2-6, with D possibly matching TRBD1 (6 bases). The CDR3 sequence is CASSFHGQGWAPGANVLTF. In DNA form, the CDR3 reads TGTGCCAGCAGCTTCCACGGTCAGGGGTGGGCGCCCGGGGCCAACGTCCTGACTTTC.